This TCR beta chain comes out of a study of cytomegalovirus exposure and HLA in healthy donors. About the study: The roughly 130 validation repertoires used the same platform as the 650 to 800 first-cohort repertoires, a later analysis reported.

CDR1 and CDR2 (germline): MDHEN, SYDVKM. J lost 6 bases, V lost 7 bases, and 2 bases had no gene match. This CDR3 has 11 residues. As to this clone: Antigen: not known.

The assay was immunoSEQ multiplex PCR, and TCRdb's table has in-frame clones only and misses some. The sample holds 300,000 to 450,000 clones, about nine tenths seen once. Study-level results: Cytomegalovirus association was assigned to around 150 TCR beta chains. The tendency of first-cohort TCR clusters to co-occur in the roughly 110 validation repertoires emerged from a later analysis. Cytomegalovirus status, reportedly, was diagnosed with high specificity and sensitivity by the classifier.

This receptor was taken from a woman aged 18-30 years in good health and CMV-seronegative. The source material was PBMCs. V gene TRBV28 combines with J gene TRBJ1-2; TRBD1 agrees at 7 bases. Here the CDR3 DNA reads TGTGCCAGCACAGGGGGGAATGGCTACACCTTC. Translating gives CASTGGNGYTF.